Following are 5 T cell receptor beta chains from one sample sequenced in a study of T cell responses to AZD1222 COVID-19 vaccine. Method: immunoSEQ multiplex PCR; TCRdb's copy keeps in-frame clones and lacks some. The sample has around 86,000 clones, around 87% seen once. Here the sequenced sample was peripheral blood, taken on day 0 of AZD1222 vaccination. Receptor source: an adult in good health.

The chain couples TRBV14 to TRBJ1-1; D gene uncertain. Germline assignment: CDR1 SGHDN and CDR2 FVKESK. The CDR3 totals 16 residues. Trimming took off 1 base at V and 4 bases at J, with 16 bases between the two ends. In nucleotides, the CDR3 is TGTGCCAGCAGCCAAGGCGGGGTAGGGTCTAGCACTGAAGCTTTCTTT. Protein: CASSQGGVGSSTEAFF.

This clone was recorded only once. The chain is built from TRBV19 and TRBJ2-4; 7 bases map to TRBD2. J gave up 12 bases and V 7 bases, and 9 bases lay outside the gene matches. There are 12 residues in the CDR3. In germline, CDR1 is LNHDA, CDR2 SQIVND (reference sequence). The CDR3 spells CASTSGGGNQYF. The CDR3 DNA reads TGTGCCAGTACCTCTGGGGGGGGGAATCAGTACTTC.

This chain joins TRBV29-1 and TRBJ1-1; TRBD1 matches at 8 bases. From germline, CDR1 is SQVTM and CDR2 ANQGSEA. This CDR3 spans 13 amino acids. Trimming cost V 7 bases and J 4 bases; bases outside gene matches: 8. Here the CDR3 DNA reads TGCAGCGCCCTAGGACAGGGTTCCACTGAAGCTTTCTTT. It yields the protein CSALGQGSTEAFF.

V and J are TRBV5-8 and TRBJ2-7, with 9 bases identical to TRBD1. Trimming removed 4 bases from V and 3 bases from J; junction bases left unmatched: 8. Germline loops: CDR1 SGHTS, CDR2 YDEGEE. The CDR3 is made up of 15 amino acids. In DNA form, the CDR3 reads TGTGCCAGCAGCCTCGGGACAGGGACTCTCTACGAGCAGTACTTC. Translating gives CASSLGTGTLYEQYF.

V gene TRBV3-1 (or the pseudogene TRBV3-2) combines with J gene TRBJ2-7; possibly TRBD1 or TRBD2 for D (5 bases each). Germline CDR1 and CDR2: LGHDT and YNNKEL (reference sequence). Trimming removed 0 bases at V and 0 bases at J, with 15 bases between. This CDR3 comprises 17 residues. CDR3 region: CASSQDLPTGLSYEQYF. In DNA form, the CDR3 reads TGTGCCAGCAGCCAAGATCTGCCAACAGGACTCTCCTACGAGCAGTACTTC.